The T cell receptor (beta chain) described here comes from a study of metastatic and nonmetastatic thyroid tumors. This clone was observed a handful of times. TCRdb reprocessed the PCR reads via MiXCR. The data hold approximately 74,000 clones, with over 12% observed a single time. No treatment of any kind had been given to any patient before thyroid surgery. The CDR3 has 12 residues. Per the germline V gene, CDR1 is MDHEN and CDR2 is SYDVKM. The chain uses TRBV28 and TRBJ1-2, with D possibly TRBD1 on 6 matching bases. This TCR came from a male donor with papillary thyroid cancer or a benign thyroid nodule (not recorded which). Some clones in this sample may be carry-over from other donors' samples. Sequenced sample: blood. The CDR3 nucleotides are TGTACCATCCCCGACAGGCGATATGGCTACACCTTC. This gives the protein CTIPDRRYGYTF.